This TCR beta chain was observed in a study of T cell changes during pregnancy in multiple sclerosis. The repertoire was sequenced with immunoSEQ multiplex PCR; TCRdb's copy has only in-frame clones and lacks some. This table has 70,000 to 80,000 clones, over 85% appearing once. This specimen consisted of peripheral blood, obtained after pregnancy. This receptor was taken from a female donor in good health, enrolled as a control in a pregnancy study.

DNA for the CDR3: TGTGCCAGCAGTTACTCGGCGGGAGGAGCCGGGGAGCTGTTTTTT. Encoded protein: CASSYSAGGAGELFF. V and J are TRBV6-5 and TRBJ2-2; TRBD2 aligns across 8 bases. The CDR3 totals 15 residues. The germline V gene has CDR1 MNHEY and CDR2 SVGAGI. The junction had 3 bases not matched to a gene; V was cut back by 0 bases and J by 6 bases.